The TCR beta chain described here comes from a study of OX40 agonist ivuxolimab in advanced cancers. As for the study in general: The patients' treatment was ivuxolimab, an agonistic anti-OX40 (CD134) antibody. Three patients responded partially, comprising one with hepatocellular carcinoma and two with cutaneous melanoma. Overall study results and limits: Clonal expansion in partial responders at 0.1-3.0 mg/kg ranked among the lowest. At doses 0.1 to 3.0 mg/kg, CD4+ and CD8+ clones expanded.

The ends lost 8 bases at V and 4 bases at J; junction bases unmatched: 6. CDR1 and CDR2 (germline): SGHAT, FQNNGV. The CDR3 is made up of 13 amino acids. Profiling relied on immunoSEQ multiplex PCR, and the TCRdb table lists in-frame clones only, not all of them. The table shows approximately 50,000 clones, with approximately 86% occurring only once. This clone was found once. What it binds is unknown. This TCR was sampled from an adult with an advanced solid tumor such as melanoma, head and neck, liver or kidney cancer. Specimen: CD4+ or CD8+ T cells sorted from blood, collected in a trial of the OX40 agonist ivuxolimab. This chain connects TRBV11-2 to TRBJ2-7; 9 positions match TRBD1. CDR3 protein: CASRGTGKYEQYF. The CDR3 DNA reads TGTGCCAGCCGCGGGACAGGGAAGTACGAGCAGTACTTC.